The next 10 T cell receptor beta chains were all read from a single sample in a study of cytomegalovirus exposure and HLA in healthy donors. In the PCR, 60 Vbeta and 13 Jbeta primers were used. Assay: immunoSEQ multiplex PCR; the TCRdb copy retains only in-frame clones and omits some. The table for this sample gives around 200,000 clones. The sequenced material came from PBMCs. The receptors come from a woman between 18 and 29 years old in good health and CMV-seropositive.

V usage is TRBV5-6 and J usage is TRBJ1-3; 7 nucleotides match TRBD1. There are 19 residues in the CDR3. With V trimmed by 4 bases and J by 0 bases, 16 bases remained unmatched. The germline V gene has CDR1 SGHDT and CDR2 YYEEEE. CDR3 in amino acids: CASSLFLTTGLSSGNTIYF. In DNA, the CDR3 is TGTGCCAGCAGCCTTTTCTTGACGACAGGGCTCAGCTCTGGAAACACCATATATTTT.

V is TRBV11-3 and J is TRBJ2-7; D possibly corresponds to TRBD1 (6 bases). Germline lookup yields CDR1 SGHNT and CDR2 YENEEA. This CDR3 region has 15 residues. V lost 5 bases and J lost 3, with 17 bases in between. In nucleotides, the CDR3 is TGTGCCAGCAGCCCAAAGATTCAGGGGTACTACGAGCAGTACTTC. It yields the protein CASSPKIQGYYEQYF. Full variable domain (outside the CDR3, taken from reference TRBV11-3 and TRBJ2-7): EAGVVQSPRYKIIEKKQPVAFWCNPISGHNTLYWYLQNLGQGPELLIRYENEEAVDDSQLPKDRFSAERLKGVDSTLKIQPAELGDSAVYLCASSPKIQGYYEQYFGPGTRLTVT.

The chain has TRBV29-1 and TRBJ2-7; 10 bases fit TRBD1. Germline CDR1 reads SQVTM; CDR2 reads ANQGSEA. Trimming took 6 bases from V and 4 from J; bases not matched to a gene: 15. The CDR3 sequence is 16 residues long. CDR3 residues: CSVSRVGTGDLYEQYF. The CDR3 DNA sequence: TGCAGCGTCTCCCGCGTGGGGACAGGGGATTTATACGAGCAGTACTTC.

The chain joins TRBV6-5 to TRBJ2-5; TRBD1 matches 7 bases. V was pared by 4 bases and J by 7 bases, with 9 bases of the junction left unmatched. The CDR3 contains 14 residues. Germline V lookup: CDR1 MNHEY, CDR2 SVGAGI. The CDR3 region has the DNA TGTGCCAGCAGTTGGACAGGCCCGAAGGGGACCCAGTACTTC. It translates to CASSWTGPKGTQYF.

The CDR3, as DNA: TGTGCCACCAGCACATGGGACGCCGGGGGAACTGAAGCTTTCTTT. It yields the protein CATSTWDAGGTEAFF. V usage is TRBV15 and J usage is TRBJ1-1; D may be TRBD1 (5 bases). Germline V lookup: CDR1 LNHNV, CDR2 YYDKDF (reference sequence). V lost 4 bases, J lost 5 bases, and 17 bases lay in between. The CDR3 is 15 amino acids.

This chain uses TRBV21-1 with TRBJ2-5; the DNA was not used to check the table's D call, TRBD2. TRBV21-1 is a pseudogene segment. The CDR3 totals 16 residues. The CDR3 loop is CASSCQGGLREETQYF. CDR3 DNA: TGTGCCAGCAGTTGTCAGGGAGGCCTACGGGAGGAGACCCAGTACTTC.

The genes are TRBV2 and TRBJ2-6, with 15 bases fitting TRBD2. V dropped 4 bases and J dropped 2; count of bases not matched to a gene: 3. Germline-derived CDR1 and CDR2 are SNHLY and FYNNEI. The CDR3 is made up of 18 amino acids. CDR3 bases: TGTGCCAGCAGTGTTGGACTAGCGGGGGGGCCTGGGGCCAACGTCCTGACTTTC. Amino acid sequence: CASSVGLAGGPGANVLTF. The complete variable domain, with remaining parts taken from reference TRBV2 and TRBJ2-6, reads EPEVTQTPSHQVTQMGQEVILRCVPISNHLYFYWYRQILGQKVEFLVSFYNNEISEKSEIFDDQFSVERPDGSNFTLKIRSTKLEDSAMYFCASSVGLAGGPGANVLTFGAGSRLTVL.

This chain uses TRBV7-8 with TRBJ1-1; tentative D call: TRBD1 (5 bases). In germline, CDR1 is SGHVS, CDR2 FQNEAQ. With 2 bases removed from V and 5 bases from J, the gap between germline ends came to 12 bases. This CDR3 comprises 14 residues. The CDR3 DNA follows: TGTGCCAGCAGCTTACAGGGAGGTAATACTGAAGCTTTCTTT. It codes for CASSLQGGNTEAFF. Complete variable domain (other parts from reference TRBV7-8 and TRBJ1-1): GAGVSQSPRYKVAKRGQDVALRCDPISGHVSLFWYQQALGQGPEFLTYFQNEAQLDKSGLPSDRFFAERPEGSVSTLKIQRTQQEDSAVYLCASSLQGGNTEAFFGQGTRLTVV.

The gene calls are TRBV5-1 and TRBJ2-5; 7 bases are a match to TRBD2. V gave up 4 bases and J gave up 4 bases; unmatched junction bases: 10. This CDR3 contains 15 residues. Germline loops: CDR1 SGHRS, CDR2 YFSETQ. CDR3 residues: CASSPLGEGRETQYF. DNA of the CDR3: TGCGCCAGCAGCCCGCTTGGGGAGGGACGAGAGACCCAGTACTTC.

The genes are TRBV18 and TRBJ1-2; D perhaps matches TRBD1 (5 bases). V lost 2 bases, J lost 6 bases, and 10 bases lay in between. Germline V gives CDR1 KGHSH, CDR2 LQKENI. This CDR3 spans 13 amino acids. CDR3 residues: CASSPWSGDGYTF. In DNA form, the CDR3 reads TGTGCCAGCTCACCATGGTCGGGGGATGGCTACACCTTC.